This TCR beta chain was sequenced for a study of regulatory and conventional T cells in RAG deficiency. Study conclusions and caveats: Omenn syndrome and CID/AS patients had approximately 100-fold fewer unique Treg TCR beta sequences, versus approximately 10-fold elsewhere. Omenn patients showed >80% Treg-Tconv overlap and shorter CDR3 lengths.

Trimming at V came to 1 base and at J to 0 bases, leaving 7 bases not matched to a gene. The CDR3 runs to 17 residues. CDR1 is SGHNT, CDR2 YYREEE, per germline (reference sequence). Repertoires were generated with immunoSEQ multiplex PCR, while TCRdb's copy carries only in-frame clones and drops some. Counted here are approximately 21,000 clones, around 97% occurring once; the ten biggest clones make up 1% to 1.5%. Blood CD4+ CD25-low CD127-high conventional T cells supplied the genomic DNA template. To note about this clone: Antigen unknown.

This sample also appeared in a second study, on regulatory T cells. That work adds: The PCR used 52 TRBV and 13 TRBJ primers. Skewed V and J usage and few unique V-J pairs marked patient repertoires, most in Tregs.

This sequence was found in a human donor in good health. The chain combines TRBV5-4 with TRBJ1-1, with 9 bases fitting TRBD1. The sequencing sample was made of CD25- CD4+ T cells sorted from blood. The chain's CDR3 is CASSLIGTGPMNTEAFF. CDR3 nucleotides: TGTGCCAGCAGCTTGATTGGGACAGGGCCCATGAACACTGAAGCTTTCTTT.